The 30 T cell receptor beta chains reported below all come from one sample, sequenced in a study of post-analysis software for immune sequencing data. Unique-molecular-identifier-tagged TCR beta cDNA libraries were used. From the PCR reads, TCRdb called clonotypes with MiXCR, one entry per CDR3 protein. The sample carries 150,000 to 200,000 distinct CDR3 sequences, approximately 30% recorded once. The antigens for these receptors are not known. Study-wide results and limits: Relative to controls, patients had a handful of TRBV segments at higher frequency, with TRBV5-6, TRBV5-1 and TRBV20-1 among these.

The source material was blood. The receptors were sampled from a girl aged 5-17 years with multiple sclerosis.

This clonotype was counted many times. V gene TRBV7-3 combines with J gene TRBJ2-7; 7 bases agree with TRBD1. The J segment lost 1 base and the V segment lost 4 bases, leaving 7 bases of the junction unmatched. There are 15 residues in the CDR3. Germline loops: CDR1 SGHTA, CDR2 FQGTGA. The CDR3 loop is CASSSNPGQSYEQYF. The CDR3 DNA reads as TGTGCCAGCAGCTCAAACCCGGGACAGTCCTACGAGCAGTACTTC.

CDR3 sequence: CSAKGGKNTEAFF. CDR3 sequence (DNA): TGCAGTGCTAAAGGGGGCAAAAACACTGAAGCTTTCTTT. The V call is TRBV20-1, the J call TRBJ1-1; 7 bases fit TRBD1. In germline, CDR1 is DFQATT, CDR2 SNEGSKA (reference sequence). The junction had 4 bases not matched to a gene; V was cut back by 4 bases and J by 2 bases. The CDR3 is 13 amino acids.

The CDR3 reads CASSGTGGVGTEAFF. The CDR3 DNA reads as TGTGCCAGCAGCGGGACAGGGGGCGTTGGCACTGAAGCTTTCTTT. This sequence joins TRBV9 and TRBJ1-1, with TRBD1 matching 11 bases. The CDR3 has 15 amino acids. Germline CDR1 reads SGDLS; CDR2 reads YYNGEE. J gave up 4 bases and V 3 bases, and 5 bases lay outside the gene matches.

This clonotype was detected a few times. The chain is built from TRBV12-3 or TRBV12-4 and TRBJ2-3; 9 bases agree with TRBD2. The trim removed 8 bases at V and 2 bases at J, leaving 11 bases unmatched. The CDR3 spans 16 residues. CDR3 protein: CASGEPGLAITDTQYF. The DNA for the CDR3 is TGTGCCAGCGGCGAACCGGGACTAGCCATCACAGATACGCAGTATTTT.

This clonotype was observed at least ten times. The rearrangement uses TRBV29-1 and TRBJ2-7, with 12 bases that match TRBD2. There are 14 residues in the CDR3. The germline CDR1 and CDR2 sequences are SQVTM and ANQGSEA. Unmatched junction bases numbered 5, after V lost 7 bases and J lost 1 base. CDR3 protein: CSAVLAGGSYEQYF. In nucleotides, the CDR3 is TGCAGCGCTGTACTAGCGGGAGGATCCTACGAGCAGTACTTC.

The table lists this clonotype with many counts. This sequence joins TRBV4-2 and TRBJ2-5; the D gene could be TRBD1 or TRBD2 (5 bases each). V gave up 1 base and J gave up 1 base, with 13 bases separating them. CDR1 and CDR2 from the germline V gene are LGHNA and YNFKEQ. CDR3 length: 16 amino acids. CDR3 nucleotide sequence: TGTGCCAGCAGCCAAGGGGTGGACGGGACCCAAGAGACCCAGTACTTC. This codes for CASSQGVDGTQETQYF.

About this clonotype itself: One base away lies a much larger clone, so this may be a sequencing read error. The gene calls are TRBV27 and TRBJ1-2; no definite D call. With 2 bases removed from V and 2 bases from J, the gap between germline ends came to 12 bases. The CDR3 is made up of 15 amino acids. The germline V gene has CDR1 MNHEY and CDR2 SMNVEV (reference sequence). The CDR3 is CASSLTEGVNYGYTF. The CDR3 DNA sequence: TGTGCCAGCAGTTTAACAGAGGGCGTAAACTATGGCTACACCTTC.

This clonotype was observed a few times. The chain recombines TRBV3-1 with TRBJ2-3; D gene unclear. The CDR3 runs 16 residues. The V end was cut by 0 bases, the J end by 7 bases, with 17 bases between. Germline lookup yields CDR1 LGHDT and CDR2 YNNKEL (reference sequence). CDR3 bases: TGTGCCAGCAGCCAAGATGAAGGACCCTCTTTTTATACGCAGTATTTT. Its translation: CASSQDEGPSFYTQYF.

This clonotype was observed at least ten times. One end of the junction does not line up with germline, which may come from a read error. The CDR3 region has the DNA TGCGCCAGCAGCTTGTCGGTTCAAGGGACCCAGTACTTC. It encodes CASSLSVQGTQYF. J is TRBJ2-5 and V is TRBV5-1, with no clear D. The CDR3 spans 13 residues. Germline V CDR1 and CDR2: SGHRS, YFSETQ.

The chain links TRBV3-1 to TRBJ2-5; D tentatively fits TRBD1 or TRBD2 (6 bases each). V lost 1 base and J lost 5, with 11 bases in between. Germline V gene sequence: CDR1 LGHDT, CDR2 YNNKEL (reference sequence). CDR3 length equals 14 residues. This CDR3 reads CASSQGGGWETQYF. CDR3 bases: TGTGCCAGCAGCCAAGGAGGGGGGTGGGAGACCCAGTACTTC.

This rearrangement joins TRBV23-1 to TRBJ2-4; TRBD2 matches 8 bases. TRBJ2-7 matches the DNA end more closely, so the J call is doubtful. TRBV23-1 is an open reading frame whose function is uncertain. This CDR3 comprises 15 residues. As DNA, the CDR3 is TGCGCCAGCAGTCACCCCGTAGCGGGGATCTACGAGCAGTACTTC. This sequence encodes CASSHPVAGIYEQYF.

For the CDR3, the DNA is TGTGCCAGCAGTTTATTTTATTTGGTAGAAAACAATGAGCAGTTCTTC. This encodes CASSLFYLVENNEQFF. This chain joins TRBV28 and TRBJ2-1, with D unresolved. CDR3 length equals 16 residues. Germline V gives CDR1 MDHEN, CDR2 SYDVKM. V lost 1 base and J lost 5, with 15 bases in between.

This clonotype was seen many times. This chain connects TRBV5-5 to TRBJ2-7; no clear D gene. Between the trimmed V and J ends, which lost 4 bases and 5 bases, there was a span of 31 bases. The CDR3 has 19 amino acids. CDR1 SGHKS and CDR2 YYEKEE come from the germline V gene (reference sequence). The CDR3 region is CASSVGPFVALEFGDEQYF. The CDR3 DNA is TGTGCCAGCAGCGTCGGACCCTTTGTAGCCTTGGAATTCGGCGACGAGCAGTACTTC.

The table lists this clonotype with a few counts. It may be a read error: a sequence one base away is much more abundant. CDR3 nucleotide sequence: TGCAGGGCCCCGTATTTGGGGTACGAGCAGTACTTC. Translating it yields CRAPYLGYEQYF. The rearrangement uses TRBV20-1 and TRBJ2-7; D gene ambiguous. Germline assignment: CDR1 DFQATT and CDR2 SNEGSKA (reference sequence). The CDR3 spans 12 residues.

This clonotype occurred a few times. The gene calls are TRBV7-2 and TRBJ2-5; no clear D gene. The CDR3 covers 14 residues. Germline V gene lookup returns CDR1 SGHTA and CDR2 FQGNSA. V was clipped by 5 bases and J by 1 base, with 11 bases between them. The CDR3: CASSGRWSQETQYF. CDR3 sequence (DNA): TGTGCCAGCAGCGGCAGATGGTCCCAAGAGACCCAGTACTTC.

This clonotype has just a few counts. The chain carries TRBV27 and TRBJ1-2; D remains unclear. This CDR3 spans 13 amino acids. Germline lookup yields CDR1 MNHEY and CDR2 SMNVEV (reference sequence). V lost 2 bases and J lost 7, with 11 bases in between. The CDR3 sequence is CASSLRGRGGYTF. The CDR3, as DNA: TGTGCCAGCAGTTTAAGAGGGCGGGGTGGCTACACCTTC.

Of note for this clonotype: The junction departs from the called germline gene at one end, perhaps through a read error. The J gene is TRBJ1-2, the V gene TRBV24-1; D unclear. The CDR3 length is 13 residues. Germline V gene data show CDR1 as KGHDR and CDR2 as SFDVKD. CDR3 nucleotides: TGTGCCACCGGTGATTCCGGATATTATGGCTACACCTTC. Amino acid sequence: CATGDSGYYGYTF.

In DNA form, the CDR3 reads TGTGCCAGCAGTTACTCAAGCGGGAGGGGAGAGACCCAGTACTTC. It yields the protein CASSYSSGRGETQYF. The chain employs TRBV6-5 and TRBJ2-7; 10 bases fit TRBD2. The assigned J gene may be wrong: the sequence end matches TRBJ2-5 better. This CDR3 is 15 amino acids long. Germline CDR1 and CDR2: MNHEY and SVGAGI.

This clonotype was counted ten times or more. The CDR3 reads CASTLTSYEQYF. The CDR3 DNA follows: TGTGCCAGCACTCTGACCTCCTACGAGCAGTACTTC. This chain links TRBV28 with TRBJ2-7; unclear D gene. V shed 7 bases and J shed 0 bases, with 7 bases lying between them. CDR1 is MDHEN and CDR2 is SYDVKM in the germline V gene. This CDR3 comprises 12 residues.

J is TRBJ1-1 and V is TRBV5-1; D is undetermined. Trimming took off 0 bases at V and 2 bases at J, with 8 bases between the two ends. Germline CDR1 is SGHRS and CDR2 is YFSETQ. The CDR3 length is 14 residues. The CDR3: CASSLGWENTEAFF. CDR3 DNA: TGCGCCAGCAGCTTGGGTTGGGAAAACACTGAAGCTTTCTTT.

The chain carries TRBV6-5 and TRBJ2-1; 9 nucleotides line up with TRBD2. Germline trimming cut 5 bases from V and 4 bases from J; bases unmatched to any gene: 12. Germline V gene lookup returns CDR1 MNHEY and CDR2 SVGAGI. The CDR3 loop spans 17 amino acids. CDR3: CASSHDLAGRPYNEQFF. CDR3 bases: TGTGCCAGCAGTCACGATCTAGCGGGAAGACCGTACAATGAGCAGTTCTTC.

The sample holds many counts of this clonotype. The chain combines TRBV10-3 with TRBJ2-7, with no clear D. The CDR3 is made up of 15 amino acids. CDR1 is ENHRY, CDR2 SYGVKD, per germline. Deletions cut 3 bases from V and 0 bases from J, with 12 bases between. Written as DNA, the CDR3 is TGTGCCATCAGTGATAGGGCAGCAAGCTCCTACGAGCAGTACTTC. This gives the protein CAISDRAASSYEQYF.

The J gene is TRBJ1-2, the V gene TRBV7-9; 9 bases are a match to TRBD1. Germline assignment: CDR1 SEHNR and CDR2 FQNEAQ (reference sequence). V lost 11 bases and J lost 2; bases outside the gene matches: 6. The length of the CDR3 is 13 residues. This CDR3 is CAPRQGVNYGYTF. CDR3 bases: TGTGCCCCGAGACAGGGGGTAAACTATGGCTACACCTTC.

This clonotype was seen at least ten times. V and J are TRBV5-1 and TRBJ2-7; TRBD2 agrees at 9 bases. The length of the CDR3 is 15 residues. With V trimmed by 0 bases and J by 4 bases, 5 bases remained unmatched. Looked up from germline, CDR1 is SGHRS and CDR2 is YFSETQ. The CDR3 protein is CASSLVASGVYEQYF. DNA of the CDR3: TGCGCCAGCAGCTTGGTGGCTAGCGGGGTTTACGAGCAGTACTTC.

This chain links TRBV28 with TRBJ2-7, with TRBD2 matching over 11 bases. CDR1 and CDR2 from the germline V gene are MDHEN and SYDVKM. This CDR3 is built from 18 residues. J gave up 2 bases and V 8 bases, and 17 bases lay outside the gene matches. In DNA form, the CDR3 reads TGTGCCAGCTCCACCGGGGGACTAGCGGCGTCTATGCCCTACGAGCAGTACTTC. Its protein is CASSTGGLAASMPYEQYF.

This clonotype was recorded at least ten times. The genes are TRBV12-3 or TRBV12-4 and TRBJ1-2; maybe TRBD1 (5 bases). The length of the CDR3 is 14 residues. The germline V and J ends were trimmed by 6 bases and 3 bases, with 14 bases remaining between them. The DNA of the CDR3 is TGTGCCAGCAGCCCCATTCGGGGGGACTATGGCTACACCTTC. Encoded protein: CASSPIRGDYGYTF.

This clonotype came up many times. The V gene is TRBV25-1, the J gene TRBJ2-7, with a weak D call TRBD2 (5 bases). Looked up from germline, CDR1 is MGHDK and CDR2 is SYGVNS. V was pared by 2 bases and J by 3 bases, with 17 bases between. CDR3 size: 16 residues. CDR3 protein: CASSEDRGLKGYEQYF. CDR3 in DNA: TGTGCCAGCAGTGAAGATCGAGGGCTGAAAGGCTACGAGCAGTACTTC.

This clonotype has ten or more counts. V and J are TRBV6-1 and TRBJ2-5, with a weak D call TRBD2 (6 bases). Trimming shortened V by 2 bases and J by 4 bases, and 11 bases separated the two germline ends. This CDR3 spans 14 amino acids. Germline V gene data show CDR1 as MNHNS and CDR2 as SASEGT. In nucleotides, the CDR3 is TGTGCCAGCAGTGAAAGAGGAGGGATAGAGACCCAGTACTTC. Translation: CASSERGGIETQYF.

The table lists this clonotype with many counts. The J gene is TRBJ2-1, the V gene TRBV7-3; 9 nucleotides align to TRBD2. V lost 2 bases, J lost 7 bases, and 9 bases stayed unmatched. This CDR3 spans 16 amino acids. Germline V gene lookup returns CDR1 SGHTA and CDR2 FQGTGA. CDR3 nucleotides: TGTGCCAGCAGCTTATCTGGTAGCGGGAGTCAAAATGAGCAGTTCTTC. This encodes CASSLSGSGSQNEQFF. Based on the CDR3 plus reference TRBV7-3 and TRBJ2-1, the full variable domain is GAGVSQTPSNKVTEKGKYVELRCDPISGHTALYWYRQSLGQGPEFLIYFQGTGAADDSGLPNDRFFAVRPEGSVSTLKIQRTERGDSAVYLCASSLSGSGSQNEQFFGPGTRLTVL.

This clonotype was observed a handful of times. The gene calls are TRBV30 and TRBJ1-1; D is uncertain. V was shortened by 0 bases and J by 3 bases, with 2 bases between the two germline ends. Germline V gene data show CDR1 as GTSNPN and CDR2 as SVGIG (reference sequence). The CDR3 contains 11 residues. CDR3 bases: TGTGCCTGGAGTGTCGACACTGAAGCTTTCTTT. Its translation is CAWSVDTEAFF.